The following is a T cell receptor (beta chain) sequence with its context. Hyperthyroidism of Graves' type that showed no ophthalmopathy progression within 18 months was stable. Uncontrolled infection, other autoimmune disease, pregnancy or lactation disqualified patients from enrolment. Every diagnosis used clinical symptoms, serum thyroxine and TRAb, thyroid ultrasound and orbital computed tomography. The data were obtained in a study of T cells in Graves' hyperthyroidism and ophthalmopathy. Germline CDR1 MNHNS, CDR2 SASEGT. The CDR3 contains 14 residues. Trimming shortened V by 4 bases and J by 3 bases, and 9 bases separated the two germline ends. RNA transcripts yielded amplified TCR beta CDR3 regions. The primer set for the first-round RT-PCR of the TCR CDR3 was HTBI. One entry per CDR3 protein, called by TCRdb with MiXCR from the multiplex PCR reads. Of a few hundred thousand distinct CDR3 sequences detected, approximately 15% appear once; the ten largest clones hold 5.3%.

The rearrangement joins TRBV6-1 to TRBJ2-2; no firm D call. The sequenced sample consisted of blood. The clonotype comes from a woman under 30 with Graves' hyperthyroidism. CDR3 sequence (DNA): TGTGCCAGCAGTGCAGAGCTTTACACCGGGGAGCTGTTTTTT. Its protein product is CASSAELYTGELFF.